The T cell receptor (beta chain) described here comes from a study of blood T cell repertoires in COVID-19. Profiled with immunoSEQ multiplex PCR; TCRdb holds only in-frame clones, not every one. Altogether fewer than 400,000 clones are present, around nine tenths being singletons, with the ten largest covering 2.5% to 3.5%. This receptor was obtained from a human donor in a cohort sampled during active COVID-19. The source material was peripheral blood.

The CDR3 is CASSLQSWNYGYTF. As DNA, the CDR3 is TGTGCCAGCAGCTTACAGTCCTGGAACTATGGCTACACCTTC. The rearrangement uses TRBV7-2 and TRBJ1-2; D ambiguous. The V end lost 2 bases, the J end lost 2 bases, and 9 bases lay between the germline ends. Germline V gene lookup returns CDR1 SGHTA and CDR2 FQGNSA. The CDR3 sequence is 14 residues long.